This TCR beta chain stems from a study of shared clonotypes between healthy human individuals. The J segment lost 9 bases and the V segment lost 3 bases, leaving 21 bases of the junction unmatched. Germline CDR1 and CDR2: LNHDA and SQIVND (reference sequence). The length of the CDR3 is 19 residues. Sequenced by immunoSEQ multiplex PCR; TCRdb stores in-frame clones only, minus some. The sample records roughly 700,000 clones, 74% being singletons. The sequenced material came from memory CD4+ T cells sorted from blood. This sample's subset: CD45RA-negative fraction. The rearrangement uses TRBV19 and TRBJ2-1; 9 positions agree with TRBD1. The receptor was isolated from a woman under 40 in good health. The CDR3 DNA follows: TGTGCCAGTAGTATCGGAGGACAGGGGAGATCGGCGGCAAACTTTGAGCAGTTCTTC. Protein sequence: CASSIGGQGRSAANFEQFF.